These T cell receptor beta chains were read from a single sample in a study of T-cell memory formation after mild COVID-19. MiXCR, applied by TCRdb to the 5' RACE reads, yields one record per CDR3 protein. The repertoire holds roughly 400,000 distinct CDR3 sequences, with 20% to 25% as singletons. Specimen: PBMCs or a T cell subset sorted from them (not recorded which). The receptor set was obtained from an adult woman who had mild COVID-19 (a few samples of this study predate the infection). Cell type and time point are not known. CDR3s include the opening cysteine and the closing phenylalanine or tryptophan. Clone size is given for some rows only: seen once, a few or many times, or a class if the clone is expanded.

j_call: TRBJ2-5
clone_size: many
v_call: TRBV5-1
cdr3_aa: CASSFGAGEETQYF

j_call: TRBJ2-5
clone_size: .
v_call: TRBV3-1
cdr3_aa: CASSQGPAGQTQYF

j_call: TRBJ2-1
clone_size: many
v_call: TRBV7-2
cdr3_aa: CASSLAPSGGSNEQFF

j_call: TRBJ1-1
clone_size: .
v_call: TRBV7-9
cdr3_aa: CASSEGGPTEAFF

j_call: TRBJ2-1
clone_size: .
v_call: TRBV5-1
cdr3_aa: CASSMGGLTSGVDEQFF

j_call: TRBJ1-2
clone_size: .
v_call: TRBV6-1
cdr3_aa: CASSPGGQNYGYTF

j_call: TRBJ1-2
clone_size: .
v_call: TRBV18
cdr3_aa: CASSAASTGSSSGYTF

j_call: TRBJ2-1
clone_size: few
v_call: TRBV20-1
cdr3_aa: CSAPGQIDYNEQFF

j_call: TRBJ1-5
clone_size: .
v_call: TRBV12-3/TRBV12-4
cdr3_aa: CASSFGGGAVQPQHF

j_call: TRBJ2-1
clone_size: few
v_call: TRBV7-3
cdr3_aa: CASSPQPGLAGLNEQFF

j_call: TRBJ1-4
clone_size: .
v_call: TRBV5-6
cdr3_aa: CASSLRTSTNEKLFF

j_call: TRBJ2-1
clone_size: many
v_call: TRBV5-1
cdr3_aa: CASSLTGVNEQFF

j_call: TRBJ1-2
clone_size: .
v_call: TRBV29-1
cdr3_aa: CSGSWGVYGYTF

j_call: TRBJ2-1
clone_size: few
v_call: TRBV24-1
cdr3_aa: CATSLTAGGGNEQFF

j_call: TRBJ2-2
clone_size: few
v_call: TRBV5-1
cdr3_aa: CASSGKIGVDQVSGELFF

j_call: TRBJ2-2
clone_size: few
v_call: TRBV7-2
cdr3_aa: CASSPILAGGGELFF

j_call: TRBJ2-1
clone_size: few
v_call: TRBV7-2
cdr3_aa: CASSSGTGGNEQFF

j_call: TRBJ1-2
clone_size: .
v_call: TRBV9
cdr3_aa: CASSPAGGGYTF

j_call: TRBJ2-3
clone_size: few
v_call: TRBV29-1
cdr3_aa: CSAKGGDLADTQYF

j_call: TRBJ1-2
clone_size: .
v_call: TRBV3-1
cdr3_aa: CASRAAGVTTNYGYTF